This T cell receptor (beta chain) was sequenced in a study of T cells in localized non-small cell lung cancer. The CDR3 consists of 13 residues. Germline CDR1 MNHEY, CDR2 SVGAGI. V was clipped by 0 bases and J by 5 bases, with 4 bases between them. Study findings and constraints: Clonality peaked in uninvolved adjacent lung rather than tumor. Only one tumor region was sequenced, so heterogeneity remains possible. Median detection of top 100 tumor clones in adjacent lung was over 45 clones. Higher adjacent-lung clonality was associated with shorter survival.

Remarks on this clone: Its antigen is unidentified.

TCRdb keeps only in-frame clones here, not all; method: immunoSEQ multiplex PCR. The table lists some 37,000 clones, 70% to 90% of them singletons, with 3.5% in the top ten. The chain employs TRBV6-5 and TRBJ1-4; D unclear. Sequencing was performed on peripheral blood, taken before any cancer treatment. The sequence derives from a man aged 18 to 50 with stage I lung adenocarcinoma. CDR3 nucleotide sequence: TGTGCCAGCAGTTACTCGACAAATGAAAAACTGTTTTTT. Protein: CASSYSTNEKLFF.